A single sample gave rise to the 11 T cell receptor beta chains below, sequenced in a study of shared clonotypes between healthy human individuals (dated by TCRdb to the early 2020s). The receptor library was made with the immunoSEQ multiplex PCR assay. TCRdb carries this immuneACCESS record with in-frame sequences only. Its versions omit some clonotypes, under half of them owing to an unresolved V gene in the studies checked, with the rest unexplained. In this sample the table shows millions of clones, around nine tenths of which occur a single time. More than 0.12% of the sample is in the top ten clones. The sequenced sample was naive CD4+ T cells sorted from blood. The sample's cell subset or site label is to be understood as: CD45RA+ positively selected. The receptor source for this set is a man between 18 and 35 years old in good health.

The V and J genes are TRBV28 and TRBJ2-7, with D perhaps matching TRBD2 (7 bases). Between the trimmed V and J ends, which lost 2 bases and 2 bases, there was a span of 10 bases. Per germline, CDR1 MDHEN and CDR2 SYDVKM. The CDR3 consists of 14 residues. The CDR3 DNA reads TGTGCCAGCAGTTTAAGGGGGGGAACCTACGAGCAGTACTTC. Translation: CASSLRGGTYEQYF.

The sample holds a few counts of this clone. The chain uses TRBV18 and TRBJ1-1; D remains ambiguous. V lost 0 bases to trimming and J lost 5 bases, with 10 bases between them. The CDR3 consists of 14 residues. Per the germline V gene, CDR1 is KGHSH and CDR2 is LQKENI. The CDR3 sequence is CASSPPAGETEAFF. CDR3 sequence (DNA): TGTGCCAGCTCACCACCGGCCGGGGAGACTGAAGCTTTCTTT.

This clone was counted a few times. This rearrangement joins TRBV7-9 to TRBJ1-5, with TRBD1 identical over 8 bases. Germline V gives CDR1 SEHNR, CDR2 FQNEAQ (reference sequence). The V gene end was trimmed by 4 bases and the J gene end by 5 bases; junction bases not matched to a gene: 4. CDR3 length equals 14 residues. CDR3 amino acids: CASSSDRGHQPQHF. The CDR3 bases are TGTGCCAGCAGCTCCGACAGGGGCCATCAGCCCCAGCATTTT.

The chain employs TRBV7-8 and TRBJ2-7; possibly TRBD2 for D (5 bases). The CDR3 loop spans 13 amino acids. V was trimmed by 2 bases and J by 3 bases, leaving 8 bases between them. Per germline, CDR1 SGHVS and CDR2 FQNEAQ. CDR3 nucleotide sequence: TGTGCCAGCAGCTTAAGGACTGACTACGAGCAGTACTTC. This codes for CASSLRTDYEQYF. Supplemented by reference TRBV7-8 and TRBJ2-7, the full variable domain reads GAGVSQSPRYKVAKRGQDVALRCDPISGHVSLFWYQQALGQGPEFLTYFQNEAQLDKSGLPSDRFFAERPEGSVSTLKIQRTQQEDSAVYLCASSLRTDYEQYFGPGTRLTVT.

The chain is built from TRBV11-1 and TRBJ2-5; TRBD2 matches 11 bases. The CDR3 covers 15 residues. V lost 4 bases and J lost 2; bases outside the gene matches: 3. Per the germline V gene, CDR1 is SGHAT and CDR2 is FQDESV (reference sequence). In nucleotides, the CDR3 is TGTGCCAGCAGCTCGAGGACTAGCGGGCAAGAGACCCAGTACTTC. It specifies CASSSRTSGQETQYF.

The rearrangement joins TRBV5-1 to TRBJ2-1, with 12 bases identical to TRBD2. From germline, CDR1 is SGHRS and CDR2 YFSETQ. Germline trimming cut 4 bases from V and 8 bases from J; bases unmatched to any gene: 7. The CDR3 runs 15 residues. In DNA form, the CDR3 reads TGCGCCAGCAGCCCCCGACTAGCGGGAGAGCATGAGCAGTTCTTC. Encoded protein: CASSPRLAGEHEQFF.

This clone was counted only a few times. V usage is TRBV2 and J usage is TRBJ1-5; D might be TRBD1 (6 bases). The CDR3 has 13 residues. The V and J ends lost 5 bases and 4 bases respectively, with 9 bases between them. The V gene's germline CDR1 is SNHLY and CDR2 FYNNEI. CDR3 residues: CASSLDSNQPQHF. CDR3 sequence (DNA): TGTGCCAGCAGTTTGGACAGTAATCAGCCCCAGCATTTT.

The rearrangement links TRBV9 to TRBJ2-4; TRBD1 agrees at 7 bases. Germline V gene sequence: CDR1 SGDLS, CDR2 YYNGEE. V trimming: 3 bases; J trimming: 2 bases; junction bases outside the gene matches: 11. CDR3 length: 17 residues. CDR3 DNA: TGTGCCAGCAGCGAACAAACAGGGGTCCTTCCCAAAAACATTCAGTACTTC. Translating gives CASSEQTGVLPKNIQYF.

The rearrangement joins TRBV7-8 to TRBJ2-2; no clear D gene. The CDR3 has 16 amino acids. The V gene lost 3 bases and the J gene lost 1 base, with 12 bases spanning the gap. Germline-derived CDR1 and CDR2 are SGHVS and FQNEAQ. The CDR3, as DNA: TGTGCCAGCAGCTTGACGGATTACCTGAACACCGGGGAGCTGTTTTTT. The encoded protein is CASSLTDYLNTGELFF.

The chain combines TRBV7-2 with TRBJ2-7; D uncertain. Trimming removed 2 bases from V and 0 bases from J, with 8 bases in between. CDR3 length equals 14 residues. Germline assignment: CDR1 SGHTA and CDR2 FQGNSA. The DNA for the CDR3 is TGTGCCAGCAGCTTACCCGTAATCTCCTACGAGCAGTACTTC. The encoded protein is CASSLPVISYEQYF.

The V gene is TRBV10-3, the J gene TRBJ2-3, with D unclear. The CDR3 consists of 15 residues. V was clipped by 2 bases and J by 4 bases, with 13 bases between them. Germline V gene data show CDR1 as ENHRY and CDR2 as SYGVKD. The DNA for the CDR3 is TGTGCCATCAGTGAGGGGCAGAAGCTGGCAGATACGCAGTATTTT. Protein sequence: CAISEGQKLADTQYF.